Listed here is a single T cell receptor beta chain. This clonotype was observed a handful of times. Which antigen it targets is not known. There are no base qualities to consult, and no much larger clone falls within one base. The library was prepared using PCR. Sequencer: Illumina HiSeq 2500. TCR libraries were prepared with molecular barcoding, using unique molecular identifiers to normalize TCRbeta repertoire quantification. The public reads were reanalyzed by TCRdb: fastp trimming at Q25, MiXCR alignment, in-frame beta chains only. Identical CDR3 protein sequences are pooled into one entry, listed with their most common genes and DNA. The sample table lists about 230,000 distinct CDR3 sequences, 11% of them with a count of one. The ten biggest clones cover roughly 28% of the sample. This sample was included in a study of T-cell reconstitution after alpha-beta-depleted transplantation in children (TCRdb year 2016). Context from the whole study: Using TCR repertoire profiling, the study quantitatively followed how T-cell immune reconstitution unfolded in children after TCRalphabeta/CD19-depleted allogeneic hematopoietic cell transplantation.

Sample treatment or condition, as interpreted from the label and publication: allogeneic hematopoietic cell transplantation with graft depleted of TCRalphabeta T cells and CD19 B cells. TCRalphabeta/CD19-depleted allogeneic hematopoietic cell grafts were given to the transplant recipients, all of whom were children. Overall study outcomes, separate from this receptor: In some patients, the high TCRbeta diversity seen at day 60 was put down to recipient T cells and intrathymic progenitors that had survived conditioning. Hyperexpanded clone frequencies declined over subsequent months; after one year, T-cell counts and TCRbeta diversity were mostly attributed to newly produced T cells. The apparently early alphabetaT-cell count recovery about two months after transplant was reportedly dependent on only several hundred rapidly expanded clones derived from non-depleted graft cells.

The material sequenced was PBMCs, taken before TCRalphabeta/CD19-depleted stem cell transplant. The TCR originated in a child under three years old with acute myeloid leukemia, due to receive a stem cell transplant.

In nucleotide form, the sequence is TGTGCCAGCAGCTTGGCACCCCCATTAGGCGAGCAGTACTTC. Protein translation: CASSLAPPLGEQYF. The chain links TRBV5-6 with TRBJ2-7; confidence is insufficient to name the D gene. According to the germline V gene, CDR1 reads SGHDT and CDR2 reads YYEEEE. The CDR3 holds 14 amino acids from the cysteine to the phenylalanine. Left in the record is the CDR3 DNA by itself, 42 bases read in frame from the first base. V and J lose 0 bases and 6 bases, and a span of 13 bases separates them.